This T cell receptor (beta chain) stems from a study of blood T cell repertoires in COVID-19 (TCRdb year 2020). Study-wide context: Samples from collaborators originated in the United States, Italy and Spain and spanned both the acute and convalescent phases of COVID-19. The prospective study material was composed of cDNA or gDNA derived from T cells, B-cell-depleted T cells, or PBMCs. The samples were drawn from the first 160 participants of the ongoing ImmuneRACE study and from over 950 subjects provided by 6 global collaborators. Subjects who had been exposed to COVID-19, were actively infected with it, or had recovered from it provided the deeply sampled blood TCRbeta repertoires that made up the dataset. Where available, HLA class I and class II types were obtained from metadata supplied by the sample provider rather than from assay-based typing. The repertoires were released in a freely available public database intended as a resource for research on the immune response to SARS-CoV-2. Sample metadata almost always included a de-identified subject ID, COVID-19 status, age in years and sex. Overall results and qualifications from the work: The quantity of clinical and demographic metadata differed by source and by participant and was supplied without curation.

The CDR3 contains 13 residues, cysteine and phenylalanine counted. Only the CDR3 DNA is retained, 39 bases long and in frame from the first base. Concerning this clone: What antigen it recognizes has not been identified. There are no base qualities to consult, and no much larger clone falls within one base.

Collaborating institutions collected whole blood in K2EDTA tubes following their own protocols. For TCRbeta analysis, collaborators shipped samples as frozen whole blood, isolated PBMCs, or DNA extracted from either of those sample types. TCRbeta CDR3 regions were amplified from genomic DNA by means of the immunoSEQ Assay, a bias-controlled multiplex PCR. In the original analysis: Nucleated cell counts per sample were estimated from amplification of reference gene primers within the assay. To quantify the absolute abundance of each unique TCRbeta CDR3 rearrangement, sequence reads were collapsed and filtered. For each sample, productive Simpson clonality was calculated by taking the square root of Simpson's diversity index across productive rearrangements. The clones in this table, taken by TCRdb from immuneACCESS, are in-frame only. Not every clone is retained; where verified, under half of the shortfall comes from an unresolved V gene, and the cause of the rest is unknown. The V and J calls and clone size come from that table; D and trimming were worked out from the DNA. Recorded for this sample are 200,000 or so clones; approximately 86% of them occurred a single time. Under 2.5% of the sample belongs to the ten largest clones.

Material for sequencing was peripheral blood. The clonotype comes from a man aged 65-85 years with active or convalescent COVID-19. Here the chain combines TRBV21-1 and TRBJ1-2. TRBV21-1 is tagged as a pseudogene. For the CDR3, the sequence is CASSKALRYGYTF. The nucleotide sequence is TGTGCCAGCAGCAAAGCGCTGAGGTATGGCTACACCTTC.